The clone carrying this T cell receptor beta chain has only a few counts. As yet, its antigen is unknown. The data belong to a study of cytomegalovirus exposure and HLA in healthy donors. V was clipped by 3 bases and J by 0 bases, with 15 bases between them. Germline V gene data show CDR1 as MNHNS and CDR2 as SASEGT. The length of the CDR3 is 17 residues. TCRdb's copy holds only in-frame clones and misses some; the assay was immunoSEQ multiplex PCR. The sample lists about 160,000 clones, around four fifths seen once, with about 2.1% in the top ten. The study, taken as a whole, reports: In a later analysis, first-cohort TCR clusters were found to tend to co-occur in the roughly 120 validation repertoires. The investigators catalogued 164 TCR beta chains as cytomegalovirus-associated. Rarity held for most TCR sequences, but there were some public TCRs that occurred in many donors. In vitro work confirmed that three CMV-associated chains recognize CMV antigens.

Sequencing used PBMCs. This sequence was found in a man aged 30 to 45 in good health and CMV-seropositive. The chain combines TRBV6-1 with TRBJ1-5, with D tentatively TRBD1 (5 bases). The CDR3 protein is CASSDLTAGYSNQPQHF. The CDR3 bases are TGTGCCAGCAGTGACTTGACAGCGGGGTATAGCAATCAGCCCCAGCATTTT.